The T cell receptor beta chain under discussion was sequenced for a study of T-cell reconstitution after alpha-beta-depleted transplantation in children. Researchers prepared the TCRbeta library using unique molecular identifiers, the study reports. TCRdb re-called the PCR reads with MiXCR, one entry per CDR3 protein. There are some 490,000 distinct CDR3 sequences in the sample; 9.5% to 15% occur only once, and around 6% lies in the top ten. At least ten counts were recorded for this clonotype. This CDR3 has 14 residues. The germline V and J ends were trimmed by 6 bases and 1 base, with 10 bases remaining between them.

The sample in question was PBMCs from the stem cell graft donor, obtained from the stem cell graft. The chain employs TRBV12-3 or TRBV12-4 and TRBJ2-1; D is possibly TRBD2 (5 bases). This receptor was taken from a human donor who donated a stem cell graft to a child with combined immunodeficiency. The DNA of the CDR3 is TGTGCCAGCAGACCCCGGACTTCCTACAATGAGCAGTTCTTC. Its translation is CASRPRTSYNEQFF.